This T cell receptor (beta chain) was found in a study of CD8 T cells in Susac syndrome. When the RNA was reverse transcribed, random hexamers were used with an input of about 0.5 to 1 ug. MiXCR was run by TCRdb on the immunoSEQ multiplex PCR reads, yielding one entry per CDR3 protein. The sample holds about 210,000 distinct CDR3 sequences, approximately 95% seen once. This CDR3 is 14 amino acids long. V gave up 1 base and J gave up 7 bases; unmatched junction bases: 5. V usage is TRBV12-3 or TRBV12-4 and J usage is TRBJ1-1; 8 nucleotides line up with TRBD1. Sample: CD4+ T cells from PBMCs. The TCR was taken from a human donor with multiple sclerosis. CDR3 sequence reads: CASSLGQGRREAFF. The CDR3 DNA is TGTGCCAGCAGTTTAGGACAGGGGAGACGTGAAGCTTTCTTT.